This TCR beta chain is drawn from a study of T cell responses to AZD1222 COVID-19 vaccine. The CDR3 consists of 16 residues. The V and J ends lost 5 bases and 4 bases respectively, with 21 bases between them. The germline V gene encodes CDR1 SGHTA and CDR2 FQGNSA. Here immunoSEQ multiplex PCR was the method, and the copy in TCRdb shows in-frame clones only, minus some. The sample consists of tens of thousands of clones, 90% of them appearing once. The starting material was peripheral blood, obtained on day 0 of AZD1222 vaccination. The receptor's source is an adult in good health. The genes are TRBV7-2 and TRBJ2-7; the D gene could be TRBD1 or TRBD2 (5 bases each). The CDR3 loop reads CASSPGGTKRRYEQYF. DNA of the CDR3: TGTGCCAGCAGCCCCGGTGGGACCAAGCGGCGGTACGAGCAGTACTTC.